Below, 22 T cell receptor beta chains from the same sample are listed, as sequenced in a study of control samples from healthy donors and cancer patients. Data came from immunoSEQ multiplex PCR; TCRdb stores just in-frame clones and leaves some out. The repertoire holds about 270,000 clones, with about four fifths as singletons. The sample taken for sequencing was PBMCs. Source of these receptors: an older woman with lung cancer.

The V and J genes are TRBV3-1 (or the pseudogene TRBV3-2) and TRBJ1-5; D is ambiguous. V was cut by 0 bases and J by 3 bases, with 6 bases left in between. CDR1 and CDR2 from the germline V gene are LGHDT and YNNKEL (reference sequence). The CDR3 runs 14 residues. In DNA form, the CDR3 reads TGTGCCAGCAGCCAAGAGACTGACAATCAGCCCCAGCATTTT. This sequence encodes CASSQETDNQPQHF.

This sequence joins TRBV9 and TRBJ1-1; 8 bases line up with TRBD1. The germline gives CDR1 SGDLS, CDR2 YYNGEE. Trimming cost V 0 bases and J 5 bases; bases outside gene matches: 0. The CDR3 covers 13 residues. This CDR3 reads CASSVGTGTEAFF. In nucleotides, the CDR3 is TGTGCCAGCAGCGTAGGGACAGGGACTGAAGCTTTCTTT.

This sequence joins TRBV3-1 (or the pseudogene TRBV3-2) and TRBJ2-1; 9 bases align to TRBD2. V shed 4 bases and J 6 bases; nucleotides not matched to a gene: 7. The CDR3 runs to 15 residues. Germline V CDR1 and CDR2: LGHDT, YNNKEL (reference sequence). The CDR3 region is CASSLSGGSGNEQFF. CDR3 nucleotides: TGTGCCAGCAGCCTTAGCGGGGGCTCGGGCAATGAGCAGTTCTTC.

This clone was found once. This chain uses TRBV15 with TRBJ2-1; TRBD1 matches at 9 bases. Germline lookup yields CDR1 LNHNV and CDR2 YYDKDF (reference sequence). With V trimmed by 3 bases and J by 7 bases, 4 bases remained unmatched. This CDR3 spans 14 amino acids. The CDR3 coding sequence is TGTGCCACCAGCAGGGGTGACAGGGGGAATGAGCAGTTCTTC. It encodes CATSRGDRGNEQFF.

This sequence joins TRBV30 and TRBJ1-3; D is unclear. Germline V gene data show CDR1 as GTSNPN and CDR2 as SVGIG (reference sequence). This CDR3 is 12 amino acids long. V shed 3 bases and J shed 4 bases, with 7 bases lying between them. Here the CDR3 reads CAWSGGGNTIYF. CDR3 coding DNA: TGTGCCTGGAGCGGTGGGGGAAACACCATATATTTT.

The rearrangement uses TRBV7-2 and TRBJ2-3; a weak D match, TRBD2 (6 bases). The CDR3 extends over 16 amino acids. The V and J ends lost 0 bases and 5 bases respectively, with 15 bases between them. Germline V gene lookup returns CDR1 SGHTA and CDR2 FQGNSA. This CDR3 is CASSLASSEGLDTQYF. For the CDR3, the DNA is TGTGCCAGCAGCTTAGCATCCTCGGAGGGCCTAGATACGCAGTATTTT.

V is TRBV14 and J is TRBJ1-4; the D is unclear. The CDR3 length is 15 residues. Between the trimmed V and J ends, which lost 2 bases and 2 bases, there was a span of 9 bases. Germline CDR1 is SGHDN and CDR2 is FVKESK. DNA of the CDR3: TGTGCCAGCAGCCAACAGGTATCGACTAATGAAAAACTGTTTTTT. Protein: CASSQQVSTNEKLFF.

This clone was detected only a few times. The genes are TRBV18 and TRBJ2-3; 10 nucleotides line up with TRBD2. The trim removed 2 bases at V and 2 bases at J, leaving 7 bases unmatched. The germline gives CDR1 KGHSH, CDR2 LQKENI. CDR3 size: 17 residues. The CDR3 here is CASSPNIAGGYTDTQYF. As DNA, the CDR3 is TGTGCCAGCTCACCAAATATAGCGGGGGGCTACACAGATACGCAGTATTTT.

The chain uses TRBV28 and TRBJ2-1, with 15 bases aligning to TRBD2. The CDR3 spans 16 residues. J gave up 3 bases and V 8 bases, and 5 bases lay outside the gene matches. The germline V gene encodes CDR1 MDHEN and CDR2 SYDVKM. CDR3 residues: CASEGTSGRSYNEQFF. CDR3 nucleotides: TGTGCCAGCGAGGGGACTAGCGGGAGGAGCTACAATGAGCAGTTCTTC.

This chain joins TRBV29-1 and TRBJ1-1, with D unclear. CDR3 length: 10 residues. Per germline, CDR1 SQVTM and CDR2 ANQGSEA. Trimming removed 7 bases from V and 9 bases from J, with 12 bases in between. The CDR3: CSARRVQAFF. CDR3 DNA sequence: TGCAGCGCCCGACGGGTGCAAGCTTTCTTT. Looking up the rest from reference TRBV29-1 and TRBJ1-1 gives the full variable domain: SAVISQKPSRDICQRGTSLTIQCQVDSQVTMMFWYRQQPGQSLTLIATANQGSEATYESGFVIDKFPISRPNLTFSTLTVSNMSPEDSSIYLCSARRVQAFFGQGTRLTVV.

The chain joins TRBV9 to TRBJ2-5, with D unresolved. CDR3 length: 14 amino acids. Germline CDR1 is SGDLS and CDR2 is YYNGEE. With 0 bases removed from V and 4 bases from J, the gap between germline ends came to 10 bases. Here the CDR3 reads CASSVALPGETQYF. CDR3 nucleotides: TGTGCCAGCAGCGTAGCTTTACCGGGAGAGACCCAGTACTTC.

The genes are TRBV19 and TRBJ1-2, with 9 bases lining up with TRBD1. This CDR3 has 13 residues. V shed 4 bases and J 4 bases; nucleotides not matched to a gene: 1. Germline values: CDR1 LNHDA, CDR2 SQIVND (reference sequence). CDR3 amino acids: CASSTTGGYGYTF. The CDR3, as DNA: TGTGCCAGTAGTACGACAGGGGGCTATGGCTACACCTTC.

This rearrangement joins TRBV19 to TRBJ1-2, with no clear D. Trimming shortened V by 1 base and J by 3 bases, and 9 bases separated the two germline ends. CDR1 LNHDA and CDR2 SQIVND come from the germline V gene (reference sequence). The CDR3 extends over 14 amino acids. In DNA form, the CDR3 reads TGTGCCAGTAGTATAGGTGCGGCTCACTATGGCTACACCTTC. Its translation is CASSIGAAHYGYTF.

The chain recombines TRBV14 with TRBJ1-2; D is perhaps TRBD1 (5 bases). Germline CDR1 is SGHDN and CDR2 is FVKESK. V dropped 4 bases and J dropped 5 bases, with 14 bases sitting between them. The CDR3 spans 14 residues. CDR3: CASSLSGTGYGYTF. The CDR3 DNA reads TGTGCCAGCAGCCTTTCCGGGACCGGTTATGGCTACACCTTC.

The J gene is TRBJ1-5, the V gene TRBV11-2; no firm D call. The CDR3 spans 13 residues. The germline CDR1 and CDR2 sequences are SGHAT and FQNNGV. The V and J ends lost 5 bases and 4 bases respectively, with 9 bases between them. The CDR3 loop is CASSPSPNQPQHF. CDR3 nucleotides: TGTGCCAGCAGCCCTTCCCCTAATCAGCCCCAGCATTTT.

The CDR3 sequence: CASSSWDSHYEQYF. In nucleotides, the CDR3 is TGTGCCAGCAGCTCCTGGGACAGCCACTACGAGCAGTACTTC. The rearrangement uses TRBV7-9 and TRBJ2-7; 7 bases line up with TRBD1. The CDR3 runs 14 residues. The trim removed 4 bases at V and 3 bases at J, leaving 6 bases unmatched. Germline CDR1 reads SEHNR; CDR2 reads FQNEAQ (reference sequence). Full variable domain (remainder filled in from reference TRBV7-9 and TRBJ2-7): DTGVSQNPRHKITKRGQNVTFRCDPISEHNRLYWYRQTLGQGPEFLTYFQNEAQLEKSRLLSDRFSAERPKGSFSTLEIQRTEQGDSAMYLCASSSWDSHYEQYFGPGTRLTVT.

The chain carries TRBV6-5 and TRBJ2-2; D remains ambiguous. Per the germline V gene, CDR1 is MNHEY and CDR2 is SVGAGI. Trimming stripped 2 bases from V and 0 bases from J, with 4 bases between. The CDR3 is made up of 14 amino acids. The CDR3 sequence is CASSYGPNTGELFF. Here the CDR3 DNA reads TGTGCCAGCAGTTACGGTCCGAACACCGGGGAGCTGTTTTTT.

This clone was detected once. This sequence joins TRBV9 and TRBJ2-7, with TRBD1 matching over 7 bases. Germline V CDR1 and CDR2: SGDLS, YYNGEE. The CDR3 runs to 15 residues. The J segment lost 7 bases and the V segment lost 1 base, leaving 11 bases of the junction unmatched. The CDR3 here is CASSVSPTATGEQYF. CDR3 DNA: TGTGCCAGCAGCGTAAGCCCCACGGCGACAGGGGAGCAGTACTTC.

In DNA form, the CDR3 reads TGTGCCAGCAGCCCAAACAGGGGAGGGACTGAAGCTTTCTTT. It translates to CASSPNRGGTEAFF. The V gene is TRBV5-4, the J gene TRBJ1-1; 7 bases fit TRBD1. The CDR3 has 14 residues. V shed 4 bases and J 5 bases; nucleotides not matched to a gene: 8. Germline V CDR1 and CDR2: SGHNT, YYREEE (reference sequence).

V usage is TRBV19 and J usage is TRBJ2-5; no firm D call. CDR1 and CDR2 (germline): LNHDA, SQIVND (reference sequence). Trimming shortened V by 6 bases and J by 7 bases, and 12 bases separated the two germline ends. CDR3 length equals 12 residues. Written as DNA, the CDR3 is TGTGCCAGTAGCGATCTCTCTCTGACCCAGTACTTC. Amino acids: CASSDLSLTQYF.

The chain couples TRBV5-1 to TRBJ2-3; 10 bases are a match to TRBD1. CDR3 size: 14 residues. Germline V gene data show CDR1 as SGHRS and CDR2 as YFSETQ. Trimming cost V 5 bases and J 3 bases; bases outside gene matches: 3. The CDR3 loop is CASRPGQGTDTQYF. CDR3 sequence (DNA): TGCGCCAGCAGACCGGGACAGGGGACAGATACGCAGTATTTT. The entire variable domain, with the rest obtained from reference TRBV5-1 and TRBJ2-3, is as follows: KAGVTQTPRYLIKTRGQQVTLSCSPISGHRSVSWYQQTPGQGLQFLFEYFSETQRNKGNFPGRFSGRQFSNSRSEMNVSTLELGDSALYLCASRPGQGTDTQYFGPGTRLTVL.

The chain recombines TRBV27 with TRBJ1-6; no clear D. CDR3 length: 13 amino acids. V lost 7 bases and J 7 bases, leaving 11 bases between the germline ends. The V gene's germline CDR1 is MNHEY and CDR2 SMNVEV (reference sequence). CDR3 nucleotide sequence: TGTGCCAGCAATCATAACAGAAATTCACCCCTCCACTTT. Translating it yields CASNHNRNSPLHF.